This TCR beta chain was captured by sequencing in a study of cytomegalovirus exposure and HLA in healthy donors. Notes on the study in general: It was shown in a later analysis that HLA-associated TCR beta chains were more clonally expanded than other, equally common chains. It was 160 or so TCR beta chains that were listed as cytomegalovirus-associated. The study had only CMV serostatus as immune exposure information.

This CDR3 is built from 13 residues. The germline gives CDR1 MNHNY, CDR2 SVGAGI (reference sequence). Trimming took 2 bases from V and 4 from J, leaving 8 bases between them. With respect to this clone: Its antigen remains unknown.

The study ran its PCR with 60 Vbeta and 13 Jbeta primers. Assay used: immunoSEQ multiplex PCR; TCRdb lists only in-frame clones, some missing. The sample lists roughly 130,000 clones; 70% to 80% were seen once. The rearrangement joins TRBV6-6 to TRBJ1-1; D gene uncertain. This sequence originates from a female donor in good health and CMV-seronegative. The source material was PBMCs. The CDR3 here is CASSYPGSTEAFF. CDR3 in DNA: TGTGCCAGCAGTTACCCGGGTAGCACTGAAGCTTTCTTT.